This passage covers 18 T cell receptor beta chains from one sample sequenced in a study of T cell responses to AZD1222 COVID-19 vaccine. This table comes from immunoSEQ multiplex PCR, and its TCRdb copy is limited to in-frame clones, with some not included. Of some 120,000 clones listed, approximately 84% are singletons. The specimen was peripheral blood, collected on day 0 of AZD1222 vaccination. Every receptor here comes from an adult in good health.

J is TRBJ2-7 and V is TRBV28; D gene ambiguous. CDR3 length: 13 residues. With 7 bases removed from V and 1 base from J, the gap between germline ends came to 11 bases. CDR1 and CDR2 from the germline V gene are MDHEN and SYDVKM. The CDR3 sequence: CASIPNESYEQYF. The CDR3 bases are TGTGCCAGCATTCCGAACGAATCCTACGAGCAGTACTTC.

This sequence joins TRBV5-3 and TRBJ2-4; 11 nucleotides align to TRBD2. TRBV5-3 is treated as an ORF (open reading frame) with a function not yet certain. This CDR3 comprises 15 residues. V shed 4 bases, J shed 8 bases, and the junction held 8 bases outside the gene matches. DNA for the CDR3: TGTGCCAGAAGCCGTAGCGGGAGGGGACAAGACATTCAGTACTTC. Translating it yields CARSRSGRGQDIQYF.

This chain joins TRBV28 and TRBJ1-6; D is undetermined. CDR3 size: 15 residues. The V end lost 4 bases, the J end lost 7 bases, and 14 bases lay between the germline ends. Germline loops: CDR1 MDHEN, CDR2 SYDVKM. The CDR3 region has the DNA TGTGCCAGCAGTTCTCCCACGGGTAACAATTCACCCCTCCACTTT. Translation gives CASSSPTGNNSPLHF.

The chain joins TRBV28 to TRBJ1-4, with a weak D call TRBD1 (6 bases). Germline CDR1 is MDHEN and CDR2 is SYDVKM. Trimming removed 2 bases at V and 8 bases at J, with 12 bases between. This CDR3 has 14 residues. CDR3 DNA sequence: TGTGCCAGCAGTTTACGGGGGACAAGGGAAAAACTGTTTTTT. The encoded protein is CASSLRGTREKLFF.

The CDR3 loop reads CASSQADPGRRGEQFF. In DNA form, the CDR3 reads TGTGCCAGCAGCCAAGCCGATCCAGGGAGGAGGGGTGAGCAGTTCTTC. J is TRBJ2-1 and V is TRBV3-1 (or the pseudogene TRBV3-2); D might be TRBD2 (6 bases). CDR1 is LGHDT and CDR2 is YNNKEL in the germline V gene (reference sequence). V shed 1 base and J shed 9 bases, with 19 bases lying between them. The CDR3 sequence is 16 residues long.

This chain joins TRBV9 and TRBJ1-2, with 11 bases matching TRBD1. CDR1 and CDR2 (germline): SGDLS, YYNGEE. There are 14 residues in the CDR3. The V and J ends lost 3 bases and 8 bases, in that order; junction bases with no gene match: 6. This CDR3 is CASSGGQGAWGYTF. The CDR3 DNA sequence: TGTGCCAGCAGCGGCGGACAGGGGGCGTGGGGCTACACCTTC.

This clone appeared a few times. This rearrangement joins TRBV27 to TRBJ2-7; D gene ambiguous. The CDR3 runs to 14 residues. The V end lost 4 bases, the J end lost 3 bases, and 13 bases lay between the germline ends. Germline CDR1 is MNHEY and CDR2 is SMNVEV (reference sequence). The CDR3 DNA is TGTGCCAGCAGTTCACTCGGACGCAGCTACGAGCAGTACTTC. Its translation is CASSSLGRSYEQYF.

This chain joins TRBV6-5 and TRBJ1-5; 11 nucleotides match TRBD1. The CDR3 spans 14 residues. The germline gives CDR1 MNHEY, CDR2 SVGAGI. Trimming took 8 bases from V and 5 from J; bases not matched to a gene: 5. CDR3 region: CASSGTGGYQPQHF. CDR3 bases: TGTGCCAGCTCGGGGACAGGGGGATATCAGCCCCAGCATTTT.

This clone was seen a few times. At one end, the junction sequence differs from germline, possibly due to a read error. CDR3 in amino acids: CASSPQGPPEETQYF. The CDR3 nucleotides are TGTGCCAGCTCCCCACAGGGGCCCCCAGAGGAGACCCAGTACTTC. J is TRBJ2-5 and V is TRBV18; TRBD1 matches 7 bases. Germline CDR1 KGHSH, CDR2 LQKENI. This CDR3 region has 15 residues.

This CDR3 reads CATSGVGVVETQYF. CDR3 DNA: TGTGCCACCAGTGGCGTAGGGGTTGTGGAGACCCAGTACTTC. The V call is TRBV24-1, the J call TRBJ2-5; tentatively, D is TRBD1 (5 bases). Trimming left V 5 bases short and J 5 bases short, with 14 bases between. The CDR3 has 14 residues. From germline, CDR1 is KGHDR and CDR2 SFDVKD.

The chain employs TRBV4-1 and TRBJ2-7; D may match TRBD1 or TRBD2 (6 bases each). Trimming removed 9 bases at V and 0 bases at J, with 15 bases between. The CDR3 loop spans 14 amino acids. Germline assignment: CDR1 MGHRA and CDR2 YSYEKL. CDR3 bases: TGCGCCAGTGGAGACGGGGGCCTCTCCTACGAGCAGTACTTC. Protein product: CASGDGGLSYEQYF.

This clone showed up just a few times. The V call is TRBV28, the J call TRBJ1-3; 8 bases are a match to TRBD1. The V segment lost 5 bases and the J segment 8 bases; nucleotides outside the gene matches: 8. This CDR3 comprises 14 residues. The V gene's germline CDR1 is MDHEN and CDR2 SYDVKM. CDR3 DNA sequence: TGTGCCAGCAGTGCAGGGGGCATGACTTACACCATATATTTT. It is translated as CASSAGGMTYTIYF.

V is TRBV7-2 and J is TRBJ2-7, with 8 positions matching TRBD1. V lost 1 base to trimming and J lost 5 bases; unmatched junction nucleotides: 4. The CDR3 runs 14 residues. Germline CDR1 reads SGHTA; CDR2 reads FQGNSA. The CDR3 loop is CASSLGTGSHEQYF. CDR3 in DNA: TGTGCCAGCAGCTTAGGGACAGGGTCTCACGAGCAGTACTTC.

This chain joins TRBV5-6 and TRBJ1-2; D gene unclear. Germline-derived CDR1 and CDR2 are SGHDT and YYEEEE. There are 15 residues in the CDR3. Trimming removed 7 bases at V and 4 bases at J, with 20 bases between. CDR3 residues: CASCLLDSSLYGYTF. The CDR3 DNA reads TGTGCCAGCTGTTTACTGGACTCTTCCCTCTATGGCTACACCTTC.

In this sample, this clone turned up once. V usage is TRBV28 and J usage is TRBJ2-2; 12 nucleotides align to TRBD2. V trimming: 7 bases; J trimming: 7 bases; junction bases outside the gene matches: 4. The CDR3 contains 14 residues. CDR1 MDHEN and CDR2 SYDVKM come from the germline V gene. The CDR3 reads CASTSGGASGELFF. DNA for the CDR3: TGTGCCAGCACTAGCGGGGGGGCCAGCGGGGAGCTGTTTTTT.

This chain connects TRBV5-1 to TRBJ2-6; 8 bases are a match to TRBD1. The germline V gene has CDR1 SGHRS and CDR2 YFSETQ. This CDR3 has 18 residues. The junction had 9 bases not matched to a gene; V was cut back by 4 bases and J by 0 bases. CDR3 sequence reads: CASSGQGQAVSGANVLTF. The DNA for the CDR3 is TGCGCCAGCAGCGGGCAGGGACAGGCGGTCTCTGGGGCCAACGTCCTGACTTTC.

The chain combines TRBV6-5 with TRBJ1-3; D unclear. The CDR3 totals 14 residues. Germline assignment: CDR1 MNHEY and CDR2 SVGAGI. Trimming removed 0 bases from V and 4 bases from J, with 7 bases in between. CDR3 coding DNA: TGTGCCAGCAGTTACTCAGACTTCGGAAACACCATATATTTT. Its protein is CASSYSDFGNTIYF.

The CDR3 DNA reads as TGTGCCAGCAGCTCTCCGGGGACAGGGATGACGGCGAACACCGGGGAGCTGTTTTTT. It translates to CASSSPGTGMTANTGELFF. V and J are TRBV7-9 and TRBJ2-2; TRBD1 agrees at 9 bases. Germline V lookup: CDR1 SEHNR, CDR2 FQNEAQ (reference sequence). The length of the CDR3 is 19 residues. J lost 0 bases, V lost 4 bases, and 12 bases had no gene match.